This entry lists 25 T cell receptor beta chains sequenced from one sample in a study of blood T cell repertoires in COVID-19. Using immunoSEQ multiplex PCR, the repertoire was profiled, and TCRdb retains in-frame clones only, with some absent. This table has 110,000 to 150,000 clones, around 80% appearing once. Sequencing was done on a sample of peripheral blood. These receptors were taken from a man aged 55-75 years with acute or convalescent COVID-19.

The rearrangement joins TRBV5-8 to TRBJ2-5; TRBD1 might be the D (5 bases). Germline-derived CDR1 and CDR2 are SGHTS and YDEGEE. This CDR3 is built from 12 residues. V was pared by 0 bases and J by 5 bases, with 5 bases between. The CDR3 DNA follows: TGTGCCAGCAGCTTGGACAGGGAGACCCAGTACTTC. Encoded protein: CASSLDRETQYF.

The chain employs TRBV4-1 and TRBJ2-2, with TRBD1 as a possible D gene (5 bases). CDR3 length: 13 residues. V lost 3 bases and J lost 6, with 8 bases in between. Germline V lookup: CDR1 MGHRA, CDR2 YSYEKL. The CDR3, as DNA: TGCGCCAGCAGCCAGGTGGGGCCCGGGGAGCTGTTTTTT. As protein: CASSQVGPGELFF.

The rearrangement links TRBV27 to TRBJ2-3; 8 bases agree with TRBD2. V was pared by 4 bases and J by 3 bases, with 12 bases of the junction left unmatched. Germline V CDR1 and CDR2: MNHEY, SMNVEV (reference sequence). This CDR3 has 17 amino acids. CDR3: CASSSSRSGRITDTQYF. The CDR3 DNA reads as TGTGCCAGCAGTTCGTCAAGGAGCGGGAGAATTACAGATACGCAGTATTTT.

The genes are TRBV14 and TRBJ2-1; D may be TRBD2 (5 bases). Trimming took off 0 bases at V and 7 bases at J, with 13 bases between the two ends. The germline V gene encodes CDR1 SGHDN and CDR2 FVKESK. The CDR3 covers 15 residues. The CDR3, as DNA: TGTGCCAGCAGCCAAGATACCCACCGGGGAAATGAGCAGTTCTTC. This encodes CASSQDTHRGNEQFF.

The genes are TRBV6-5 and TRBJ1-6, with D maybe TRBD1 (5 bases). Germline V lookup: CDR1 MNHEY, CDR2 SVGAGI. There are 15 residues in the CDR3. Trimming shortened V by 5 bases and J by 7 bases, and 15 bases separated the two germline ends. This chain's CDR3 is CASSPRPGGNSPLHF. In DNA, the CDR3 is TGTGCCAGCAGTCCCCGCCCTGGGGGGAATTCACCCCTCCACTTT.

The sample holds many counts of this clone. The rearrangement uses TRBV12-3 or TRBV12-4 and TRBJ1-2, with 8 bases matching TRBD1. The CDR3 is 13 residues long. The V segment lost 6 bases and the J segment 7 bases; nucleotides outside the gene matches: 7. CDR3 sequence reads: CASSPGTGVGYTF. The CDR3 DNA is TGTGCCAGCAGCCCCGGGACAGGAGTTGGCTACACCTTC.

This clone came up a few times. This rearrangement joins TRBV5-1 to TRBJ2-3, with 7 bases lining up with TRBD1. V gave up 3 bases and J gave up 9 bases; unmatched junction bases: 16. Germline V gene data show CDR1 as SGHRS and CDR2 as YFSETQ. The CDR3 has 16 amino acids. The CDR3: CASSWGQLGSSDTQYF. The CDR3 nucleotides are TGCGCCAGCAGCTGGGGACAGTTAGGGTCGTCTGACACGCAGTATTTT. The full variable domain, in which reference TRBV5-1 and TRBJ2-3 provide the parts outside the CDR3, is KAGVTQTPRYLIKTRGQQVTLSCSPISGHRSVSWYQQTPGQGLQFLFEYFSETQRNKGNFPGRFSGRQFSNSRSEMNVSTLELGDSALYLCASSWGQLGSSDTQYFGPGTRLTVL.

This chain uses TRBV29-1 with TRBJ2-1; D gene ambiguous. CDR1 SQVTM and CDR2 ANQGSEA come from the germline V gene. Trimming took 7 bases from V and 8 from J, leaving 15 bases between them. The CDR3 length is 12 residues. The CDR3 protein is CSAEAAPDEQFF. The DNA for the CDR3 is TGCAGCGCAGAGGCAGCGCCCGATGAGCAGTTCTTC.

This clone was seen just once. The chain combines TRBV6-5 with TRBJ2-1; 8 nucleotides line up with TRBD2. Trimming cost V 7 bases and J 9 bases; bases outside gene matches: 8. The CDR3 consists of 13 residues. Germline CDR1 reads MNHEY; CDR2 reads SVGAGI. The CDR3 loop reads CASTLTSAGEQFF. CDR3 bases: TGTGCCAGCACCCTGACTAGCGCGGGTGAGCAGTTCTTC.

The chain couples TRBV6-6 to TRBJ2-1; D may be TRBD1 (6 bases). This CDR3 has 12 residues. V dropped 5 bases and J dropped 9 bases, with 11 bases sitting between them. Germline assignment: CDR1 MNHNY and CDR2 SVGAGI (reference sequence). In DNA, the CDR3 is TGTGCCAGCAGTCCACAGGGCCCTGAGCAGTTCTTC. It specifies CASSPQGPEQFF.

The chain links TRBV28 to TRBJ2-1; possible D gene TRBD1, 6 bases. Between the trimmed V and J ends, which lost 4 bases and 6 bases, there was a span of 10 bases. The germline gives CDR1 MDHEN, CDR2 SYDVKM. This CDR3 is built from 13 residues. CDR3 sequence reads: CASSSPQGNEQFF. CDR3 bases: TGTGCCAGCAGTTCCCCACAGGGCAATGAGCAGTTCTTC.

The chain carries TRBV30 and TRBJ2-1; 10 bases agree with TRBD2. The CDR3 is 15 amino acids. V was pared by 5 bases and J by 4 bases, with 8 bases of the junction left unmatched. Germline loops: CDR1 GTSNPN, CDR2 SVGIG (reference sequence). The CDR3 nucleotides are TGTGCCTGGGATAGAACTAGCGGGACTTACAATGAGCAGTTCTTC. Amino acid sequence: CAWDRTSGTYNEQFF.

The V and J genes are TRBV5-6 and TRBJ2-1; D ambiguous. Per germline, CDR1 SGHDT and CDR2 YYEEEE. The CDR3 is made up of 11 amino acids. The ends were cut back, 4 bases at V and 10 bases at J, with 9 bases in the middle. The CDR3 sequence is CASSTLQEQFF. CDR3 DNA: TGTGCCAGCAGCACCCTACAGGAGCAGTTCTTC. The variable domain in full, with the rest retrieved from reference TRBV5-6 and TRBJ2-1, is DAGVTQSPTHLIKTRGQQVTLRCSPKSGHDTVSWYQQALGQGPQFIFQYYEEEERQRGNFPDRFSGHQFPNYSSELNVNALLLGDSALYLCASSTLQEQFFGPGTRLTVL.

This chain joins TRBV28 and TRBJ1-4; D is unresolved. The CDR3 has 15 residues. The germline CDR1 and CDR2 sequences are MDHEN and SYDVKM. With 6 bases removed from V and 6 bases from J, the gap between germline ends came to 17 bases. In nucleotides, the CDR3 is TGTGCCAGCAGCTCCACCAGTTCCAGGCATGAAAAACTGTTTTTT. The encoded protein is CASSSTSSRHEKLFF.

The CDR3 protein is CASSLFGDPDEKLFF. The CDR3 DNA follows: TGTGCCAGCAGCTTATTTGGAGATCCCGATGAAAAACTGTTTTTT. The J gene is TRBJ1-4, the V gene TRBV5-6, with D unclear. Germline CDR1 reads SGHDT; CDR2 reads YYEEEE. CDR3 size: 15 residues. V dropped 2 bases and J dropped 6 bases, with 14 bases sitting between them.

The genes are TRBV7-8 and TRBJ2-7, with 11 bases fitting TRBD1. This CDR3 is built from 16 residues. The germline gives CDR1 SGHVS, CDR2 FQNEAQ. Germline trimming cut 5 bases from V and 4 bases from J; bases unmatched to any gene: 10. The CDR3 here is CASSRGGTGGRYEQYF. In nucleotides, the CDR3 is TGTGCCAGCAGCCGAGGGGGGACAGGGGGAAGATACGAGCAGTACTTC.

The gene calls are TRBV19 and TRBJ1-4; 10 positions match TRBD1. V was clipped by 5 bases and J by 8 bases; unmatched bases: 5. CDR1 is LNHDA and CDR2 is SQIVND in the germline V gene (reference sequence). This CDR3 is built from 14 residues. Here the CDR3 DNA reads TGTGCCAGTAGTCGGGGACAGGGGAAGGAAAAACTGTTTTTT. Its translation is CASSRGQGKEKLFF.

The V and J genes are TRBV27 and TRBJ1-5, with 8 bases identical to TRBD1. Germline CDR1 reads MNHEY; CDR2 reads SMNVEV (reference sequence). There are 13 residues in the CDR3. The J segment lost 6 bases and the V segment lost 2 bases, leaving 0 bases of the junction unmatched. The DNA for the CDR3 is TGTGCCAGCAGTTTACAGGGGGCTCAGCCCCAGCATTTT. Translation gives CASSLQGAQPQHF.

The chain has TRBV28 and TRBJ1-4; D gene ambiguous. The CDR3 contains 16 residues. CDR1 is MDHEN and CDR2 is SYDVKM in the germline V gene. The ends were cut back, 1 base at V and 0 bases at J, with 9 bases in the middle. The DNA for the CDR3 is TGTGCCAGCAGTTTATTAGCGGAATCAACTAATGAAAAACTGTTTTTT. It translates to CASSLLAESTNEKLFF.

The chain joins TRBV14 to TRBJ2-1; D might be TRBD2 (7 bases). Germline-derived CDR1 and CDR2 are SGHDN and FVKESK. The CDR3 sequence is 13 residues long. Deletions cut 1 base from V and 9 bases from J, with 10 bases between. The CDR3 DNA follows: TGTGCCAGCAGCCAAGGGGGGGGCAGTGAGCAGTTCTTC. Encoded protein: CASSQGGGSEQFF.

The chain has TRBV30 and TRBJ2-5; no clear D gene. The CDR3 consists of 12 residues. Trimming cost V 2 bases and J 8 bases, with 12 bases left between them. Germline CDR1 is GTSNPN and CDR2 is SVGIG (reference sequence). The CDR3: CAWSSIINTQYF. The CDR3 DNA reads TGTGCCTGGAGTAGCATCATCAACACCCAGTACTTC.

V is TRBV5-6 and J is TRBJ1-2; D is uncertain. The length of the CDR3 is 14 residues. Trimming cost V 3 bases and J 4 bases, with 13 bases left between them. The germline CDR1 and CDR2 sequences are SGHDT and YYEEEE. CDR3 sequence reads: CASSYGRTIYGYTF. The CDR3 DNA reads TGTGCCAGCAGCTACGGACGGACTATCTATGGCTACACCTTC.

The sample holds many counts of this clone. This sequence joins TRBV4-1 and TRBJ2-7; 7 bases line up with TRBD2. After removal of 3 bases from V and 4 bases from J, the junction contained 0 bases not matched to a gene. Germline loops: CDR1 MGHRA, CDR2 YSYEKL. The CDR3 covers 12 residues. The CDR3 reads CASSQGGYEQYF. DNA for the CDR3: TGCGCCAGCAGCCAGGGAGGGTACGAGCAGTACTTC.

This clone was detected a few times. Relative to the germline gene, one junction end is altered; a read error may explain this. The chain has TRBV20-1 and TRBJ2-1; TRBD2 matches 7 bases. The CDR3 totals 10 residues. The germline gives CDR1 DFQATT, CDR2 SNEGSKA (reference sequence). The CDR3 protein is CSAKELAGVF. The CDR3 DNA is TGCAGTGCTAAAGAGTTGGCGGGGGTCTTC.

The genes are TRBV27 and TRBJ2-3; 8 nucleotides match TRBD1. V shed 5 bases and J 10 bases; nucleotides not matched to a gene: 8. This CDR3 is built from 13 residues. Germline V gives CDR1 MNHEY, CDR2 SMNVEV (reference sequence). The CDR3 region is CASSPPGQGAQYF. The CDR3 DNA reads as TGTGCCAGCAGTCCCCCAGGACAGGGAGCGCAGTATTTT.